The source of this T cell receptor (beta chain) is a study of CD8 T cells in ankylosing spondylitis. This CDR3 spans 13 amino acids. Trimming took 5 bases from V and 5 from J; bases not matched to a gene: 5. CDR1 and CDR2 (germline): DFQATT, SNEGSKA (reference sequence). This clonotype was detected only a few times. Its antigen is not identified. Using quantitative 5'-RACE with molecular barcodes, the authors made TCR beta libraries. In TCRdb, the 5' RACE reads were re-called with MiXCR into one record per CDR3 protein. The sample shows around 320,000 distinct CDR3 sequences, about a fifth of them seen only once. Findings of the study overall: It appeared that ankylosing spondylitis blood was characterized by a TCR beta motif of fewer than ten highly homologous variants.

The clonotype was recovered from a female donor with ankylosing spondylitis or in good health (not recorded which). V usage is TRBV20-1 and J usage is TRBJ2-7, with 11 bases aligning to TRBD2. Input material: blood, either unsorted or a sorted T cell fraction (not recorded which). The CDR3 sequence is CSALTSGGNEQYF. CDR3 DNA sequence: TGCAGTGCTCTTACTAGCGGGGGCAACGAGCAGTACTTC.